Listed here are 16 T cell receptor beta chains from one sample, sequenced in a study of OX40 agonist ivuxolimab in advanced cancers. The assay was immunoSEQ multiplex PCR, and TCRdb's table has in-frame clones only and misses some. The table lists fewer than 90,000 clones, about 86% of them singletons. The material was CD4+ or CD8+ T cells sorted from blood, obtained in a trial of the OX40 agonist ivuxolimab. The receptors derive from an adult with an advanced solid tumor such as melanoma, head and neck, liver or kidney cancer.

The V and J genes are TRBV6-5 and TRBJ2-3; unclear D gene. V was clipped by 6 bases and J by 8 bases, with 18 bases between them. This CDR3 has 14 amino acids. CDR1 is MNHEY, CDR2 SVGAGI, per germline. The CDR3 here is CASRPGFTDGTQYF. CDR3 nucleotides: TGTGCCAGCAGGCCGGGTTTTACGGACGGTACGCAGTATTTT.

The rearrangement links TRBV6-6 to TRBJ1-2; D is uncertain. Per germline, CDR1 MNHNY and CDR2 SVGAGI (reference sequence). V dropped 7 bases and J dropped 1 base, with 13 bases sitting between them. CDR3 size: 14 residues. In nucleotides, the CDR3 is TGTGCCAGCACTAAGGACGAGGATAACTATGGCTACACCTTC. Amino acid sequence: CASTKDEDNYGYTF.

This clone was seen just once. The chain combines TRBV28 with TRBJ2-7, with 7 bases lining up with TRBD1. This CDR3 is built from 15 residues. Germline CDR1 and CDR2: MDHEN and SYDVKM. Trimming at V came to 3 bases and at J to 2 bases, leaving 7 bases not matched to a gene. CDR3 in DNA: TGTGCCAGCAGTTTTGACAGGGCCAACACCTACGAGCAGTACTTC. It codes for CASSFDRANTYEQYF.

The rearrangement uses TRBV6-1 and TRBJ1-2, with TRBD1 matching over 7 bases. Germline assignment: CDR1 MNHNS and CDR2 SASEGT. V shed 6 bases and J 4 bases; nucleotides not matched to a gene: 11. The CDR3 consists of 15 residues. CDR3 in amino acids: CASRARDSLLYGYTF. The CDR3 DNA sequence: TGTGCCAGCAGAGCCCGGGACAGCCTACTCTATGGCTACACCTTC.

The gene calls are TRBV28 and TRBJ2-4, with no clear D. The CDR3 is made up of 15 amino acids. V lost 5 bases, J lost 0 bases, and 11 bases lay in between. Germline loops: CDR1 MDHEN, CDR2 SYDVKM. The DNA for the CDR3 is TGTGCCAGCAGTCCAGAAGAAGTAGCCAAAAACATTCAGTACTTC. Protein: CASSPEEVAKNIQYF.

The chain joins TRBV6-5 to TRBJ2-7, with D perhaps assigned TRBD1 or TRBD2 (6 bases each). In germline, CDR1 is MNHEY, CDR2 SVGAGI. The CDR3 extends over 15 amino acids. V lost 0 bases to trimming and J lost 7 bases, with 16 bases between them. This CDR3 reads CASSYSLRGAGEQYF. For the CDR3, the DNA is TGTGCCAGCAGTTACTCGTTGAGGGGGGCGGGGGAGCAGTACTTC.

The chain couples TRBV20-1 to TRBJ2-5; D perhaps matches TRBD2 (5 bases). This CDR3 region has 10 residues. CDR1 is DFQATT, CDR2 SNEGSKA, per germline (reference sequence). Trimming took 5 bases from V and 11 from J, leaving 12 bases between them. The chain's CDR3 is CSAAGNGQYF. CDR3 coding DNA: TGCAGTGCTGCCGGGAACGGGCAGTACTTC.

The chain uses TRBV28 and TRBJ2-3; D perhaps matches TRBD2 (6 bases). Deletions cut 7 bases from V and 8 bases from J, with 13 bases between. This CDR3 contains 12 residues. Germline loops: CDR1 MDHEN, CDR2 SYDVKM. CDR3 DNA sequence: TGTGCCAGCAACGGGCAGGGAGGTACGCAGTATTTT. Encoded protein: CASNGQGGTQYF.

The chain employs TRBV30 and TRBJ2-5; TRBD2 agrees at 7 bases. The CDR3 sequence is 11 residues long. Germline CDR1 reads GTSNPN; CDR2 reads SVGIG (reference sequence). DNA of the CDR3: TGTGCTGGCGGGAGAGGAGAGACCCAGTACTTC. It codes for CAGGRGETQYF.

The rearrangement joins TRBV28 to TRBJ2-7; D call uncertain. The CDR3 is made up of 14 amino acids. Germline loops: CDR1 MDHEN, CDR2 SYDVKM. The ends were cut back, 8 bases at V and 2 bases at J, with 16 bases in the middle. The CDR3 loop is CASALWPETYEQYF. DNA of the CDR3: TGTGCCAGCGCCCTTTGGCCCGAAACCTACGAGCAGTACTTC.

This CDR3 is CASSPNAGNTIYF. The CDR3 DNA is TGTGCCAGCAGCCCCAATGCCGGAAACACCATATATTTT. V and J are TRBV11-2 and TRBJ1-3; no firm D call. The germline gives CDR1 SGHAT, CDR2 FQNNGV. Trimming took off 5 bases at V and 4 bases at J, with 9 bases between the two ends. The CDR3 sequence is 13 residues long.

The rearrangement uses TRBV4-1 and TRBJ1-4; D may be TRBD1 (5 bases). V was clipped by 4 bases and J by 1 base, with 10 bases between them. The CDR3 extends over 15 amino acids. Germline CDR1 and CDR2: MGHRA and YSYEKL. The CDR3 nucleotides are TGCGCCAGCAGCCGACCCGGGGGAACTAATGAAAAACTGTTTTTT. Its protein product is CASSRPGGTNEKLFF.

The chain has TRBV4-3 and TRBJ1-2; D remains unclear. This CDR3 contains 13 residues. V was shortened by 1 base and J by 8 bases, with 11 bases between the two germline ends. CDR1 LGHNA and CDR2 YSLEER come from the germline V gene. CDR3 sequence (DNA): TGCGCCAGCAGCCAAGGGGTAGATGTGGGCTACACCTTC. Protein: CASSQGVDVGYTF.

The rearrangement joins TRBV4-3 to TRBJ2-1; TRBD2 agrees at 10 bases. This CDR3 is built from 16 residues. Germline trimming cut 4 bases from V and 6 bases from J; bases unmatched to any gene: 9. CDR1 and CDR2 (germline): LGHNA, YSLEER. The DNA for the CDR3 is TGCGCCAGCAGCCGCCAGCTAGCGGGAGCTTTCAATGAGCAGTTCTTC. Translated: CASSRQLAGAFNEQFF.

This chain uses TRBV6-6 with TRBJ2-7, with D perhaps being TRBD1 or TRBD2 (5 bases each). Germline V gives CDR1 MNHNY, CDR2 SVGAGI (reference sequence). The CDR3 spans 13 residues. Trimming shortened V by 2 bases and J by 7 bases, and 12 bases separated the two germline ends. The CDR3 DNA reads TGTGCCAGCAGTTACCCCTCGGGGCGTGAGCAGTACTTC. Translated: CASSYPSGREQYF.

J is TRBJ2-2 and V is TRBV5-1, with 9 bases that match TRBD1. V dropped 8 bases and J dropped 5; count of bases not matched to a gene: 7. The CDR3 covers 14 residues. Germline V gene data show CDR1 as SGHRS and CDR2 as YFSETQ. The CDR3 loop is CASGRDRETGELFF. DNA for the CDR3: TGCGCCAGTGGCCGGGACAGGGAAACCGGGGAGCTGTTTTTT.